These 15 T cell receptor beta chains share one sample of origin, sequenced in a study of OX40 agonist ivuxolimab in advanced cancers. Only in-frame clones appear in the TCRdb table, and some are missing; sequencing was by immunoSEQ multiplex PCR. The repertoire includes about 160,000 clones, 94% of them detected once, and about 0.31% sits in the top ten. The sample consisted of CD4+ or CD8+ T cells sorted from blood, taken in a trial of the OX40 agonist ivuxolimab. All receptors derive from an adult with an advanced solid tumor such as melanoma, head and neck, liver or kidney cancer.

This clone was seen only a few times. The J gene is TRBJ1-1, the V gene TRBV5-6; D not certain. There are 13 residues in the CDR3. Germline loops: CDR1 SGHDT, CDR2 YYEEEE. Trimming removed 1 base at V and 7 bases at J, with 11 bases between. CDR3 sequence: CASSLFTTDEAFF. As DNA, the CDR3 is TGTGCCAGCAGCTTGTTTACAACGGATGAAGCTTTCTTT.

The genes are TRBV7-2 and TRBJ2-7, with 12 bases matching TRBD2. The germline CDR1 and CDR2 sequences are SGHTA and FQGNSA. CDR3 size: 17 residues. The J segment lost 3 bases and the V segment lost 1 base, leaving 7 bases of the junction unmatched. This CDR3 reads CASSLGPLAGGSYEQYF. CDR3 bases: TGTGCCAGCAGCTTAGGGCCACTAGCGGGGGGCAGCTACGAGCAGTACTTC.

V is TRBV19 and J is TRBJ2-2, with 9 bases lining up with TRBD1. With V trimmed by 11 bases and J by 6 bases, 10 bases remained unmatched. The CDR3 consists of 14 residues. CDR1 and CDR2 from the germline V gene are LNHDA and SQIVND (reference sequence). CDR3 sequence: CAGNRGPGAGELFF. CDR3 bases: TGTGCCGGGAACAGGGGGCCGGGGGCCGGGGAGCTGTTTTTT. The full variable domain, its missing parts supplied by reference TRBV19 and TRBJ2-2, is DGGITQSPKYLFRKEGQNVTLSCEQNLNHDAMYWYRQDPGQGLRLIYYSQIVNDFQKGDIAEGYSVSREKKESFPLTVTSAQKNPTAFYLCAGNRGPGAGELFFGEGSRLTVL.

This clone was seen only once. The chain employs TRBV10-3 and TRBJ2-7; tentatively, D is TRBD2 (7 bases). Between the trimmed V and J ends, which lost 5 bases and 0 bases, there was a span of 17 bases. This CDR3 contains 16 residues. The V gene's germline CDR1 is ENHRY and CDR2 SYGVKD. The CDR3 protein is CAISSGRGASSYEQYF. The CDR3 DNA sequence: TGTGCCATCAGTTCAGGGAGGGGGGCTAGCTCCTACGAGCAGTACTTC.

The chain couples TRBV7-9 to TRBJ1-5; D gene ambiguous. The CDR3 extends over 12 amino acids. Trimming pared 3 bases from V and 5 bases from J, leaving 5 bases between. Looked up from germline, CDR1 is SEHNR and CDR2 is FQNEAQ (reference sequence). Written as DNA, the CDR3 is TGTGCCAGCAGCTTTTCTCATCAGCCCCAGCATTTT. Translating gives CASSFSHQPQHF.

The chain joins TRBV11-2 to TRBJ2-7; perhaps TRBD1 as D (5 bases). Trimming took off 5 bases at V and 3 bases at J, with 11 bases between the two ends. The CDR3 extends over 13 amino acids. Per the germline V gene, CDR1 is SGHAT and CDR2 is FQNNGV. The CDR3 coding sequence is TGTGCCAGCAGCCCCAGGGTAGGCTACGAGCAGTACTTC. Its protein product is CASSPRVGYEQYF.

The chain links TRBV7-2 to TRBJ1-2, with 7 positions matching TRBD1. This CDR3 is 12 amino acids long. The germline V gene encodes CDR1 SGHTA and CDR2 FQGNSA. V lost 5 bases, J lost 8 bases, and 5 bases stayed unmatched. The CDR3 bases are TGTGCCAGCAGCATCCGACAGGGAGGCTACACCTTC. Encoded protein: CASSIRQGGYTF.

The chain carries TRBV5-1 and TRBJ2-5, with D possibly being TRBD2 (7 bases). Germline CDR1 SGHRS, CDR2 YFSETQ. This CDR3 is 12 amino acids long. Deletions cut 6 bases from V and 4 bases from J, with 10 bases between. The CDR3 reads CASTGGGETQYF. CDR3 nucleotide sequence: TGCGCCAGCACGGGGGGCGGAGAGACCCAGTACTTC.

The chain combines TRBV4-1 with TRBJ1-4; 8 positions match TRBD1. CDR1 is MGHRA, CDR2 YSYEKL, per germline. The CDR3 is 15 residues long. V was clipped by 8 bases and J by 5 bases; unmatched bases: 10. The CDR3 DNA reads as TGCGCCAGCGGACGTGGGGACAGGCCAAATGAAAAACTGTTTTTT. It specifies CASGRGDRPNEKLFF.

The rearrangement uses TRBV27 and TRBJ1-1; D gene ambiguous. With 2 bases removed from V and 1 base from J, the gap between germline ends came to 5 bases. Germline V gene data show CDR1 as MNHEY and CDR2 as SMNVEV (reference sequence). The CDR3 covers 13 residues. The CDR3 spells CASSLTRNTEAFF. The CDR3, as DNA: TGTGCCAGCAGTTTAACGAGGAACACTGAAGCTTTCTTT.

The chain joins TRBV19 to TRBJ1-5; 7 nucleotides match TRBD1. The CDR3 is 15 residues long. The germline V gene encodes CDR1 LNHDA and CDR2 SQIVND (reference sequence). J was trimmed by 4 bases and V by 6 bases; bases with no gene match: 9. The CDR3: CASRKDRTSNQPQHF. The CDR3, as DNA: TGTGCCAGTAGAAAGGACAGGACGTCTAATCAGCCCCAGCATTTT. Combining the CDR3 with reference TRBV19 and TRBJ1-5 gives the whole variable domain DGGITQSPKYLFRKEGQNVTLSCEQNLNHDAMYWYRQDPGQGLRLIYYSQIVNDFQKGDIAEGYSVSREKKESFPLTVTSAQKNPTAFYLCASRKDRTSNQPQHFGDGTRLSIL.

The chain uses TRBV5-5 and TRBJ2-7, with 8 positions matching TRBD1. The CDR3 is 15 residues long. Germline V gene data show CDR1 as SGHKS and CDR2 as YYEKEE (reference sequence). Unmatched junction bases numbered 10, after V lost 1 base and J lost 7 bases. CDR3 sequence: CASSLWQGAPREQYF. The CDR3 nucleotides read TGTGCCAGCAGCTTGTGGCAGGGGGCCCCCAGGGAGCAGTACTTC.

The CDR3 coding sequence is TGTGCCAGCAGTCACCGACGCAGGGGGGTGACTGAAGCTTTCTTT. Amino acids: CASSHRRRGVTEAFF. The rearrangement joins TRBV7-2 to TRBJ1-1; TRBD1 matches at 7 bases. V was pared by 6 bases and J by 5 bases, with 12 bases of the junction left unmatched. Germline V gives CDR1 SGHTA, CDR2 FQGNSA. CDR3 size: 15 residues.

In this sample, this clone turned up once. The chain combines TRBV7-9 with TRBJ2-1; no firm D call. This CDR3 is built from 15 residues. Germline V gene sequence: CDR1 SEHNR, CDR2 FQNEAQ (reference sequence). Trimming shortened V by 1 base and J by 7 bases, and 14 bases separated the two germline ends. CDR3 protein: CASSLDLLVWNEQFF. The CDR3 nucleotides are TGTGCCAGCAGCTTAGACCTTTTAGTATGGAATGAGCAGTTCTTC.

This chain links TRBV11-3 with TRBJ2-1, with D perhaps matching TRBD1 or TRBD2 (6 bases each). This CDR3 comprises 15 residues. Trimming stripped 5 bases from V and 6 bases from J, with 17 bases between. Germline loops: CDR1 SGHNT, CDR2 YENEEA. The CDR3 DNA reads TGTGCCAGCAGCCCACGGACGGGGGCCGGCAATGAGCAGTTCTTC. Translation gives CASSPRTGAGNEQFF.